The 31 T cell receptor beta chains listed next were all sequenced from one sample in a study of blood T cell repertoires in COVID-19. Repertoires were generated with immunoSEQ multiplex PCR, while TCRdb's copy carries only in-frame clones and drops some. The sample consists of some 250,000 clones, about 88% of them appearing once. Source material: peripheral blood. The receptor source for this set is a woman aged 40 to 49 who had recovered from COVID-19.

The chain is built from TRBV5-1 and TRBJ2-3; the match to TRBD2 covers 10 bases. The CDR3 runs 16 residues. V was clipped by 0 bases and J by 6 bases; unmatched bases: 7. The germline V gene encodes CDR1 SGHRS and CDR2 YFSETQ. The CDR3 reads CASSLVASGSGDTQYF. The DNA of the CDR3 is TGCGCCAGCAGCTTGGTGGCTAGCGGGAGTGGGGATACGCAGTATTTT.

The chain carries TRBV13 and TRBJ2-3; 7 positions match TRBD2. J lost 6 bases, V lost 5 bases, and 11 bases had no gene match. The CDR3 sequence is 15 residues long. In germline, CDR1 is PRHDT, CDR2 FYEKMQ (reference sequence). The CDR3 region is CASSPRPGGGDTQYF. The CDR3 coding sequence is TGTGCCAGCAGCCCAAGGCCGGGAGGAGGGGATACGCAGTATTTT.

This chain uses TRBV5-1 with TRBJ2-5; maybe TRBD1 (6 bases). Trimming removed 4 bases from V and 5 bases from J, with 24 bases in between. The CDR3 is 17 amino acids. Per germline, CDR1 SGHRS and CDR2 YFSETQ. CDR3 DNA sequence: TGCGCCAGCAGCGCAAACCCGGGACATCGAATCGGGGAGACCCAGTACTTC. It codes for CASSANPGHRIGETQYF. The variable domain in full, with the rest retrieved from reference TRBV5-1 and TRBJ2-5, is KAGVTQTPRYLIKTRGQQVTLSCSPISGHRSVSWYQQTPGQGLQFLFEYFSETQRNKGNFPGRFSGRQFSNSRSEMNVSTLELGDSALYLCASSANPGHRIGETQYFGPGTRLLVL.

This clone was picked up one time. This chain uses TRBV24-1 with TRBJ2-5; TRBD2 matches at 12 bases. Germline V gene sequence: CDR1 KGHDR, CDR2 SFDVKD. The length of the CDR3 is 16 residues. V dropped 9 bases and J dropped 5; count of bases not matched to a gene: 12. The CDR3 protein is CATGASGRAVGETQYF. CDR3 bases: TGTGCCACCGGGGCTAGCGGGAGGGCGGTGGGGGAGACCCAGTACTTC.

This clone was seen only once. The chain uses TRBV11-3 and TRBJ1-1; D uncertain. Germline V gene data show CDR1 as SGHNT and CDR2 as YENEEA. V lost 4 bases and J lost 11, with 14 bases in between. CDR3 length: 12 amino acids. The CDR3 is CASSSTLLRAFF. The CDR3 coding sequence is TGTGCCAGCAGCTCAACCCTCCTGAGGGCTTTCTTT.

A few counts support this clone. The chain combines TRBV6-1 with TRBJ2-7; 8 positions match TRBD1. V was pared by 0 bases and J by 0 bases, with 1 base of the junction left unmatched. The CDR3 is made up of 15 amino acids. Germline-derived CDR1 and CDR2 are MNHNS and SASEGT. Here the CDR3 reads CASSEAGTGSYEQYV. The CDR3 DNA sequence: TGTGCCAGCAGTGAAGCGGGGACAGGCTCCTACGAGCAGTACGTC.

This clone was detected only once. This CDR3 is CASSLVGQNTEAFF. CDR3 nucleotide sequence: TGTGCCAGCAGCTTAGTGGGACAAAACACTGAAGCTTTCTTT. V and J are TRBV7-8 and TRBJ1-1; D possibly corresponds to TRBD1 (6 bases). Germline assignment: CDR1 SGHVS and CDR2 FQNEAQ. With 1 base removed from V and 2 bases from J, the gap between germline ends came to 8 bases. This CDR3 region has 14 residues.

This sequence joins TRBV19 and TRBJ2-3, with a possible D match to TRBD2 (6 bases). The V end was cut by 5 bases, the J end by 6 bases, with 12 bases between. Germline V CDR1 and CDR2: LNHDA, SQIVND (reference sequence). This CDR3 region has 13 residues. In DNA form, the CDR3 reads TGTGCCAGTAGTGTGGGAGGAAAGGATACGCAGTATTTT. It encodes CASSVGGKDTQYF.

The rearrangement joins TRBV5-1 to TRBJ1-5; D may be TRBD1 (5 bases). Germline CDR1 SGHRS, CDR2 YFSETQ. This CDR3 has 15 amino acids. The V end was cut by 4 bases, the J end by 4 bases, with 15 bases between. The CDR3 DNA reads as TGCGCCAGCAGCCGCGCCGGGGACTGGAATCAGCCCCAGCATTTT. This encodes CASSRAGDWNQPQHF. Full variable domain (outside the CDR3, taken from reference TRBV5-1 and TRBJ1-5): KAGVTQTPRYLIKTRGQQVTLSCSPISGHRSVSWYQQTPGQGLQFLFEYFSETQRNKGNFPGRFSGRQFSNSRSEMNVSTLELGDSALYLCASSRAGDWNQPQHFGDGTRLSIL.

CDR3 in amino acids: CASKRTANTGELFF. The CDR3 coding sequence is TGTGCCAGCAAGAGGACAGCGAACACCGGGGAGCTGTTTTTT. The chain employs TRBV3-1 (or the pseudogene TRBV3-2) and TRBJ2-2, with a possible D match to TRBD1 (6 bases). There are 14 residues in the CDR3. Trimming took off 7 bases at V and 0 bases at J, with 9 bases between the two ends. Germline V CDR1 and CDR2: LGHDT, YNNKEL (reference sequence).

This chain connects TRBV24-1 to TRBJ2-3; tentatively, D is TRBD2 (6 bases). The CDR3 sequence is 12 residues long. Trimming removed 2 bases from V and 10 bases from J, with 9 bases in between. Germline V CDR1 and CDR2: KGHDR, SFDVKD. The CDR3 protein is CATSDWGTAQYF. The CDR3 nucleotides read TGTGCCACCAGTGATTGGGGGACTGCGCAGTATTTT.

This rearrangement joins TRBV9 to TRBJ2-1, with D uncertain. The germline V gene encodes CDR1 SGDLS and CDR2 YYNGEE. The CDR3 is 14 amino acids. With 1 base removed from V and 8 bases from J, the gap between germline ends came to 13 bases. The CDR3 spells CASSVSLDWYEQFF. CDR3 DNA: TGTGCCAGCAGCGTATCCCTAGACTGGTATGAGCAGTTCTTC.

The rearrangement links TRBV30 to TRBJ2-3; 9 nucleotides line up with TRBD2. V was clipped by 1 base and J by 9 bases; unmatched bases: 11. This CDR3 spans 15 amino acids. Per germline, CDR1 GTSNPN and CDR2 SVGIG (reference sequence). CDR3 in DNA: TGTGCCTGGAGTGCGAGCAGCGGGAGGCCAGGGACGCAGTATTTT. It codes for CAWSASSGRPGTQYF.

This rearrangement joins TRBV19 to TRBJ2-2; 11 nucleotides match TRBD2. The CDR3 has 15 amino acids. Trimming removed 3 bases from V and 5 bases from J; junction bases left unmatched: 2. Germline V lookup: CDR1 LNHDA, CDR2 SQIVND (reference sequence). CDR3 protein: CASSMWTSGTGELFF. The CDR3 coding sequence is TGTGCCAGTAGTATGTGGACTAGCGGGACCGGGGAGCTGTTTTTT.

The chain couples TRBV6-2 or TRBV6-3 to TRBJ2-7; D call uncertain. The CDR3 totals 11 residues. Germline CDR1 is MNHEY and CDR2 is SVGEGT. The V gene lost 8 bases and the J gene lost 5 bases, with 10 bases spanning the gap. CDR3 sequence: CASGPRDEQYF. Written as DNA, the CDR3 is TGTGCCAGCGGCCCACGGGACGAGCAGTACTTC.

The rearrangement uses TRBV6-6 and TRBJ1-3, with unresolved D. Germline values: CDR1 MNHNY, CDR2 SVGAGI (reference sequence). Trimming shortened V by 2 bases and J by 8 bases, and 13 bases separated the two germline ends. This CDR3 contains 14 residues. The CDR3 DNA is TGTGCCAGCAGTTACCCCCAGAGGGAAGACACCATATATTTT. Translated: CASSYPQREDTIYF.

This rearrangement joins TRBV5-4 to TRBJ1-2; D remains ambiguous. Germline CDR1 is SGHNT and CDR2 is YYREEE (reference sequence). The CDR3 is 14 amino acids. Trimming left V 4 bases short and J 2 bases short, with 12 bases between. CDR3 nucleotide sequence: TGTGCCAGCAGCGCCGACCCGGGGAACTATGGCTACACCTTC. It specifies CASSADPGNYGYTF.

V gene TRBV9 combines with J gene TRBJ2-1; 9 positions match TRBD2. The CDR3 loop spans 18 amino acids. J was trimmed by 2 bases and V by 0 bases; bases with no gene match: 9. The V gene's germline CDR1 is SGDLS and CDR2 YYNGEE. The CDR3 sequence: CASSVAGGGRGAYNEQFF. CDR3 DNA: TGTGCCAGCAGCGTAGCCGGGGGCGGGAGGGGTGCCTACAATGAGCAGTTCTTC.

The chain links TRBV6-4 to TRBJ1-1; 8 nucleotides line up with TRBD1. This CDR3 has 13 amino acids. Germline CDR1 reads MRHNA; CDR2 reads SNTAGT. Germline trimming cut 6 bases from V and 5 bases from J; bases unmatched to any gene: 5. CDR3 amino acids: CASRGTGLTEAFF. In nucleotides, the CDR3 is TGTGCCAGCAGGGGGACAGGTTTAACTGAAGCTTTCTTT.

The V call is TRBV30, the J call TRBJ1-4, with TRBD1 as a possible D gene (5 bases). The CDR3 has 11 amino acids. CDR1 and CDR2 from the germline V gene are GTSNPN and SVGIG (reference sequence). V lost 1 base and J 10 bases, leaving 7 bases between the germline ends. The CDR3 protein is CAWSGGGKLFF. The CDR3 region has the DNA TGTGCCTGGAGTGGGGGGGGAAAACTGTTTTTT.

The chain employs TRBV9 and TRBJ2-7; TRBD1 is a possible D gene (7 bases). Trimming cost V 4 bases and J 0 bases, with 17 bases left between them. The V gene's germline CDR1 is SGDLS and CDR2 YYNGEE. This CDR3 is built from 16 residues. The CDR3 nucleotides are TGTGCCAGCAGCCCCCAGGGGGGACTGCACTCCTACGAGCAGTACTTC. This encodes CASSPQGGLHSYEQYF.

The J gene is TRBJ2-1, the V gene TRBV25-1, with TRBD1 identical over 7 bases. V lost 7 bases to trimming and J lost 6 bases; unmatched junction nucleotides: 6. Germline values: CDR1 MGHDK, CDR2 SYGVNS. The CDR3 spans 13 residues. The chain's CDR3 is CASTPGTANEQFF. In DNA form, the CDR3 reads TGTGCCAGCACCCCGGGGACAGCCAATGAGCAGTTCTTC.

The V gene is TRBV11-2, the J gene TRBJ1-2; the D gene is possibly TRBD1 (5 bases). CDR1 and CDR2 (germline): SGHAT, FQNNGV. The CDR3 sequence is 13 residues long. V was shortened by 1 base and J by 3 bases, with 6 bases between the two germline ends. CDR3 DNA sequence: TGTGCCAGCAGCTTAGCGGGGGACTATGGCTACACCTTC. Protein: CASSLAGDYGYTF.

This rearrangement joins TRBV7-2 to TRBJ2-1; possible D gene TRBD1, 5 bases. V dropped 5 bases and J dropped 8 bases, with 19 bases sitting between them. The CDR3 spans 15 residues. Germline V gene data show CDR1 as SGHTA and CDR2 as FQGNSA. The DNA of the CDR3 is TGTGCCAGCAGCCACCCTGGGGCGCACGGATATGAGCAGTTCTTC. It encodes CASSHPGAHGYEQFF.

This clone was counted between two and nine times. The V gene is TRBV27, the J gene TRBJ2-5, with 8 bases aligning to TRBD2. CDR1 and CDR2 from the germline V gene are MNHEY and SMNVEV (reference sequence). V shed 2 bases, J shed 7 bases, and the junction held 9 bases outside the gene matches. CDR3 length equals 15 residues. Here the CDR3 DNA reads TGTGCCAGCAGTTTAACAGGTAGCGGGAAATTGACCCAGTACTTC. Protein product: CASSLTGSGKLTQYF.

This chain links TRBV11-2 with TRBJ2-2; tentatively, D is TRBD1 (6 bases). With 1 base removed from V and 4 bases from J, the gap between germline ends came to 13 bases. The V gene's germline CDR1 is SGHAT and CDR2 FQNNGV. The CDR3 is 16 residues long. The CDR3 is CASSLAPRGFTGELFF. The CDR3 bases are TGTGCCAGCAGCTTAGCCCCAAGGGGGTTCACCGGGGAGCTGTTTTTT.

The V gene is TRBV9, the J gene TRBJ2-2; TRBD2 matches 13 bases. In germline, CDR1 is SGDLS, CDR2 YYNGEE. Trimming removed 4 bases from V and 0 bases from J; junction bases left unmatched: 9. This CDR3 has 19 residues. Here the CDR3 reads CASSPRTSGRGANTGELFF. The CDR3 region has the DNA TGTGCCAGCAGCCCCCGGACTAGCGGGAGAGGGGCGAACACCGGGGAGCTGTTTTTT. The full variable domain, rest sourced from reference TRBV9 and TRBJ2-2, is DSGVTQTPKHLITATGQRVTLRCSPRSGDLSVYWYQQSLDQGLQFLIQYYNGEERAKGNILERFSAQQFPDLHSELNLSSLELGDSALYFCASSPRTSGRGANTGELFFGEGSRLTVL.

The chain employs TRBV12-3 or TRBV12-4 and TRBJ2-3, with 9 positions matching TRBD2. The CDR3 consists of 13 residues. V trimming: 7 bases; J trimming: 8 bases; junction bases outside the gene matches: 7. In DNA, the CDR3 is TGTGCCAGCACCTTGCGGGAGGGCAGTACGCAGTATTTT. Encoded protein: CASTLREGSTQYF.

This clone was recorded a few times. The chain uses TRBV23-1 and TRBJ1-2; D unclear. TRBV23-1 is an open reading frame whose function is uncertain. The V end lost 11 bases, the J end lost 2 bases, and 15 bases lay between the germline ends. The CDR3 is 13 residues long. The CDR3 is CAPRGGQNYGYTF. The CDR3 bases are TGCGCCCCCCGAGGCGGGCAGAACTATGGCTACACCTTC.

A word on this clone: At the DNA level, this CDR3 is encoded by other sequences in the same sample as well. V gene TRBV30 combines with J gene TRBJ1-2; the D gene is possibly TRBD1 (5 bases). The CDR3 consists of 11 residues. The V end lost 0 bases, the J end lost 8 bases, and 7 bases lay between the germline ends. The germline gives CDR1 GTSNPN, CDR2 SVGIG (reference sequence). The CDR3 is CAWSVGAGYTF. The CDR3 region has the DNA TGTGCCTGGAGTGTAGGGGCCGGCTACACCTTC.

CDR3 coding DNA: TGTGCCAGCAGCCCCCAAGAGAGCACCCGAGCCTTCTCCTACAATGAGCAGTTCTTC. Residues: CASSPQESTRAFSYNEQFF. The chain recombines TRBV7-9 with TRBJ2-1; D remains ambiguous. CDR1 is SEHNR and CDR2 is FQNEAQ in the germline V gene (reference sequence). CDR3 length: 19 amino acids. Deletions cut 5 bases from V and 0 bases from J, with 23 bases between.